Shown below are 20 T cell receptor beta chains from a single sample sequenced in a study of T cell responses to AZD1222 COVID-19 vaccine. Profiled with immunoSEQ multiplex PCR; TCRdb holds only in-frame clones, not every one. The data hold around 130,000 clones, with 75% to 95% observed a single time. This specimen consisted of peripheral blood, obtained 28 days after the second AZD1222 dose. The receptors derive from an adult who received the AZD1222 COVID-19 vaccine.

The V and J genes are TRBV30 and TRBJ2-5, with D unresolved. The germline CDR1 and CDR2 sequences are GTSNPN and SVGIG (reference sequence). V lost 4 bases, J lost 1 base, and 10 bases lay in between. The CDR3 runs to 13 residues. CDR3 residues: CAWTFGSQETQYF. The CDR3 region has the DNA TGTGCCTGGACTTTCGGCAGCCAAGAGACCCAGTACTTC.

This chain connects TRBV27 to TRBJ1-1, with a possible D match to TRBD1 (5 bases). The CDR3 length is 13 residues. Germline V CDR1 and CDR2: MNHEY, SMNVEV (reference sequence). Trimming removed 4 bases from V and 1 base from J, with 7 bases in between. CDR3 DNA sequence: TGTGCCAGCAGTTACAGGCAGAACACTGAAGCTTTCTTT. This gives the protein CASSYRQNTEAFF.

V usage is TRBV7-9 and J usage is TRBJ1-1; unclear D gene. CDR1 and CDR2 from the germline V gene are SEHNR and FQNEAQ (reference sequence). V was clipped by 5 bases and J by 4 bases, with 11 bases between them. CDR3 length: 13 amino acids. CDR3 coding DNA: TGTGCCAGCAGCACCCGGGCCCTCACTGAAGCTTTCTTT. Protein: CASSTRALTEAFF.

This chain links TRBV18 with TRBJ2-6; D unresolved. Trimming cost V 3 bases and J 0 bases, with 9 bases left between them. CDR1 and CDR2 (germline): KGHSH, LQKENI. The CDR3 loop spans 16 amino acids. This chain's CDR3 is CASSPLALSGANVLTF. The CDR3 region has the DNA TGTGCCAGCTCACCGCTGGCTCTCTCTGGGGCCAACGTCCTGACTTTC.

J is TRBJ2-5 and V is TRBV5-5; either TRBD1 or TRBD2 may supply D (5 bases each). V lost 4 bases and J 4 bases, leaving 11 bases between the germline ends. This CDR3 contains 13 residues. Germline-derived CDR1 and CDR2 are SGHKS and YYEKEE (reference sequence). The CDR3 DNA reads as TGTGCCAGCAGCCCCGGGACCCTAGAGACCCAGTACTTC. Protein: CASSPGTLETQYF.

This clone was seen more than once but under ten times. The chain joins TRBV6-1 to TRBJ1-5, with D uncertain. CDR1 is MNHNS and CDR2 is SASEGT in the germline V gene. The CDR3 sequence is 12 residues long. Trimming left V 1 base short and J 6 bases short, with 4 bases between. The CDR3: CASSEGGQPQHF. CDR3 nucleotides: TGTGCCAGCAGTGAAGGCGGTCAGCCCCAGCATTTT.

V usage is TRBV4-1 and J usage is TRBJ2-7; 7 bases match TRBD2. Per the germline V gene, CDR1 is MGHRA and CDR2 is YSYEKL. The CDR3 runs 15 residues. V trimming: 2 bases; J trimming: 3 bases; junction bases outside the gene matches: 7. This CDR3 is CASSQHRLAGYEQYF. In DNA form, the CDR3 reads TGCGCCAGCAGCCAACACCGACTAGCAGGCTACGAGCAGTACTTC.

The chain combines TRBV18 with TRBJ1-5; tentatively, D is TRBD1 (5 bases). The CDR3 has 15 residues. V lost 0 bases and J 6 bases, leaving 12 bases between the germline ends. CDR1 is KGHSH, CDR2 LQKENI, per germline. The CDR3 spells CASSPPTARGQPQHF. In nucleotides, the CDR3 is TGTGCCAGCTCACCACCGACAGCCCGAGGTCAGCCCCAGCATTTT.

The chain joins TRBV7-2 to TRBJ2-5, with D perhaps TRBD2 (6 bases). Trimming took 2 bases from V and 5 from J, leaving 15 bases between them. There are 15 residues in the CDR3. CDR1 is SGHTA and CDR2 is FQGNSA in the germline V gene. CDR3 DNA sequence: TGTGCCAGCAGCTTATACGGGACTTCAAGTGAGACCCAGTACTTC. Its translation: CASSLYGTSSETQYF. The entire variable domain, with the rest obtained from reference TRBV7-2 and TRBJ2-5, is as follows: GAGVSQSPSNKVTEKGKDVELRCDPISGHTALYWYRQSLGQGLEFLIYFQGNSAPDKSGLPSDRFSAERTGGSVSTLTIQRTQQEDSAVYLCASSLYGTSSETQYFGPGTRLLVL.

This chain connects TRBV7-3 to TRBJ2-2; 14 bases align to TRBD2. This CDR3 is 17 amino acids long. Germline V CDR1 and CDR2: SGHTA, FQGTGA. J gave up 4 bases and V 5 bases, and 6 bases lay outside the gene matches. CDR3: CASSPGLAGVSTGELFF. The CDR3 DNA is TGTGCCAGCAGCCCGGGACTAGCGGGAGTGAGCACCGGGGAGCTGTTTTTT.

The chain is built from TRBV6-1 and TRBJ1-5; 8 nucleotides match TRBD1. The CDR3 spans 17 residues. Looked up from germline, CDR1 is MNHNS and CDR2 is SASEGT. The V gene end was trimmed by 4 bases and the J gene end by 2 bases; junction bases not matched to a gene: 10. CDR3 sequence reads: CASSAYGTGRGNQPQHF. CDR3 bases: TGTGCCAGCAGTGCCTATGGGACAGGTCGGGGCAATCAGCCCCAGCATTTT.

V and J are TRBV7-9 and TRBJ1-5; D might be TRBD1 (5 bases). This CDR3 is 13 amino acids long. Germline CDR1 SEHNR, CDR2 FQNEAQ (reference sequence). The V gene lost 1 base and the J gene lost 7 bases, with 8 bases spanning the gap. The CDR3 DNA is TGTGCCAGCAGCTTAGTGGGGGAACAGCCCCAGCATTTT. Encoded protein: CASSLVGEQPQHF. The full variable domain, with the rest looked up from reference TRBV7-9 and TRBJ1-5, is DTGVSQNPRHKITKRGQNVTFRCDPISEHNRLYWYRQTLGQGPEFLTYFQNEAQLEKSRLLSDRFSAERPKGSFSTLEIQRTEQGDSAMYLCASSLVGEQPQHFGDGTRLSIL.

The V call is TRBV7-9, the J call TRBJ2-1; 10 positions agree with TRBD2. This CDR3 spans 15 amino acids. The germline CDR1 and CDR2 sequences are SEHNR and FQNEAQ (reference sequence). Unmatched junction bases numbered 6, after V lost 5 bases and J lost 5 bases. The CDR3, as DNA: TGTGCCAGCAGCGTGTTGAGCGGGGGGGACAATGAGCAGTTCTTC. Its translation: CASSVLSGGDNEQFF.

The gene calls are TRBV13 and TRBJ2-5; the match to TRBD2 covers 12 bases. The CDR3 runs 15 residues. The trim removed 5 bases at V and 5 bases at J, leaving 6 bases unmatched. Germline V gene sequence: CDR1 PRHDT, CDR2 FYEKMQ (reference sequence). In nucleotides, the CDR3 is TGTGCCAGCAGCAGTACTAGCGGGGGGCGGGAGACCCAGTACTTC. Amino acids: CASSSTSGGRETQYF.

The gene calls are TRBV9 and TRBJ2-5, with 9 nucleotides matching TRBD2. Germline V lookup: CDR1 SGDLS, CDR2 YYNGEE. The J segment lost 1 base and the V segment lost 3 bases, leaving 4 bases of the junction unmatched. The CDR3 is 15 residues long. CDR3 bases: TGTGCCAGCAGCGGCTTAGCGGGGGTCCAAGAGACCCAGTACTTC. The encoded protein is CASSGLAGVQETQYF. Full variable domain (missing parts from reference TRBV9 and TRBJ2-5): DSGVTQTPKHLITATGQRVTLRCSPRSGDLSVYWYQQSLDQGLQFLIQYYNGEERAKGNILERFSAQQFPDLHSELNLSSLELGDSALYFCASSGLAGVQETQYFGPGTRLLVL.

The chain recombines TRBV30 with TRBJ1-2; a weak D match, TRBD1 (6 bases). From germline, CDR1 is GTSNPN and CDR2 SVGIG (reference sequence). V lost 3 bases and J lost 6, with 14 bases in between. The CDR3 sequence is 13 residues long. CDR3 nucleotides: TGTGCCTGGAGGGCGCCGGGGGCCAATGGCTACACCTTC. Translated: CAWRAPGANGYTF. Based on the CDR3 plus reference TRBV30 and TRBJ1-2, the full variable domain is SQTIHQWPATLVQPVGSPLSLECTVEGTSNPNLYWYRQAAGRGLQLLFYSVGIGQISSEVPQNLSASRPQDRQFILSSKKLLLSDSGFYLCAWRAPGANGYTFGSGTRLTVV.

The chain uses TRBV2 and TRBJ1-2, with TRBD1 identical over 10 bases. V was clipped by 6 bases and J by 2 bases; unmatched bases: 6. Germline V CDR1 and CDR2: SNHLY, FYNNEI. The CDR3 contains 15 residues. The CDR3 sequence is CASSDGQGDNYGYTF. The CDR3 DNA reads TGTGCCAGCAGCGATGGACAGGGGGACAACTATGGCTACACCTTC.

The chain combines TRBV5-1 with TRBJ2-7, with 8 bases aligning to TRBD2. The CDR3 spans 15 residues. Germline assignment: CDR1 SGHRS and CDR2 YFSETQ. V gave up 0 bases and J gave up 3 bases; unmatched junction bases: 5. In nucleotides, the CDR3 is TGCGCCAGCAGCTTGGAGGGCGGGGGGATCTACGAGCAGTACTTC. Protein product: CASSLEGGGIYEQYF.

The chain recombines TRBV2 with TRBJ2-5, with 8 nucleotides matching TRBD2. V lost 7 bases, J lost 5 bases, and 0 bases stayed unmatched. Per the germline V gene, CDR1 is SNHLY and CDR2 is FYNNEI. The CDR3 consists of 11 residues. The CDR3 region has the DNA TGTGCCAGCACGGGGGGGGAGACCCAGTACTTC. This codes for CASTGGETQYF.

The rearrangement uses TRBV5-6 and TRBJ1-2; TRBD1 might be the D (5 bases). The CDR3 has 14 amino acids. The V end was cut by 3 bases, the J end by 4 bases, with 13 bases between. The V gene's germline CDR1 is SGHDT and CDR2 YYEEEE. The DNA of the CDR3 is TGTGCCAGCAGCTCATGGATCGACAGCTATGGCTACACCTTC. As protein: CASSSWIDSYGYTF.